This entry features one TCR beta chain sequence. A junction boundary mismatches the germline segment, possibly from a read error. Germline CDR1 is SGHAT and CDR2 is FQNNGV. The CDR3 has 13 amino acids. This sample is part of a study of CD8 T cells in Susac syndrome. Sequencing of TCR beta was performed on blood CD8+ and CD4+ T cells. An amount of RNA that ranged from roughly 0.45 to 1 ug was reverse transcribed with random hexamers. TCRdb analysed the immunoSEQ multiplex PCR reads with MiXCR anew, one entry per CDR3 protein. This sample yields around 270,000 distinct CDR3 sequences, of which approximately 85% are seen a single time; roughly 0.21% belongs to the top ten.

The sequenced sample consisted of CD8+ T cells from PBMCs. The clonotype comes from a human donor with multiple sclerosis. The gene calls are TRBV11-2 and TRBJ2-1; D ambiguous. The CDR3 DNA sequence: TGTGCCAGCAGCTTACCCTCCTCCAATGAGCAGTTCTTC. Amino acids: CASSLPSSNEQFF.